The clone carrying this T cell receptor beta chain has a count of ten or more. Its antigen remains unknown. Construction of the TCRbeta library involved unique molecular identifiers. MiXCR, run by TCRdb on the PCR reads, gives a single entry per CDR3 protein. The sample includes about 290,000 distinct CDR3 sequences, 6.5% to 9% of them seen just once. CDR3 size: 12 residues. CDR1 DFQATT and CDR2 SNEGSKA come from the germline V gene (reference sequence). The V and J ends lost 8 bases and 2 bases respectively, with 11 bases between them. This specimen belongs to a study of T-cell reconstitution after alpha-beta-depleted transplantation in children. Notes on the study in general: Fresh T-cell production supplied most of the T-cell counts and diversity seen one year after transplant. By about two months after transplant, alpha-beta T cells reportedly arose from several hundred graft clones that had expanded. Diversity of TCRbeta at day 60 was high in some patients, arising from surviving recipient T cells and thymic progenitors.

The TCR originated in a female patient younger than 10 who had a stem cell transplant for Fanconi anemia, so the T cells may come from the graft donor. The chain recombines TRBV20-1 with TRBJ2-3; D unresolved. The material sequenced was peripheral blood, taken 360 days after TCRalphabeta/CD19-depleted stem cell transplant. The CDR3 nucleotides read TGCAGTCTGGGCCGGAACACAGATACGCAGTATTTT. Residues: CSLGRNTDTQYF.